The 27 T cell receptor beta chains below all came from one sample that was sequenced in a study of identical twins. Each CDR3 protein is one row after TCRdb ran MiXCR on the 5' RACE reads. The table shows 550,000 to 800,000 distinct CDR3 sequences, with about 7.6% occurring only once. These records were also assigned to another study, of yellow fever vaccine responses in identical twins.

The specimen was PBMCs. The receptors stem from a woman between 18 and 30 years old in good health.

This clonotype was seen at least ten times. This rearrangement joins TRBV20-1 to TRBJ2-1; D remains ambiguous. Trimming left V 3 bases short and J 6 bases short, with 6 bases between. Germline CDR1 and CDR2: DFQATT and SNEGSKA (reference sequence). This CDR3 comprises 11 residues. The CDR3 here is CSARTPNEQFF. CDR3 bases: TGCAGTGCTAGGACTCCCAATGAGCAGTTCTTC.

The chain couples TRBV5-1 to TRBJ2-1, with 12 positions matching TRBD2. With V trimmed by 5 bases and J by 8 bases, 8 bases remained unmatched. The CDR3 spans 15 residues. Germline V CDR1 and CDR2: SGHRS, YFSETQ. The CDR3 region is CASRSSGRAWDEQFF. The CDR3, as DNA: TGCGCCAGCAGATCTAGCGGGAGGGCCTGGGATGAGCAGTTCTTC.

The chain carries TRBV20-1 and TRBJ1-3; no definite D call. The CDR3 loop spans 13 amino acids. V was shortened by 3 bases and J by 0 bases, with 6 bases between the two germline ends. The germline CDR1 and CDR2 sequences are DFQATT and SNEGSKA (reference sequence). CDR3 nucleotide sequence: TGCAGTGCTAGCGGTCTCTCTGGAAACACCATATATTTT. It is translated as CSASGLSGNTIYF.

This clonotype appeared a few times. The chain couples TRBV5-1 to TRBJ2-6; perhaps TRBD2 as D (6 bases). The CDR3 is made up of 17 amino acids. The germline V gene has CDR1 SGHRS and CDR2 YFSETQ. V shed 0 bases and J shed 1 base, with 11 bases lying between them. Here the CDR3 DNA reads TGCGCCAGCAGCTTGGCCGGGAGTGGGTCTGGGGCCAACGTCCTGACTTTC. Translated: CASSLAGSGSGANVLTF.

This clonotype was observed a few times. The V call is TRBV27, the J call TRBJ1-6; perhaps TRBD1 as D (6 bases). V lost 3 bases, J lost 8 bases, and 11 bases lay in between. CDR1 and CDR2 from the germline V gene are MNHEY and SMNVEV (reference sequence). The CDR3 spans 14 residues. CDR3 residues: CASSLTGLYSPLHF. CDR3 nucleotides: TGTGCCAGCAGTTTGACAGGACTCTATTCACCCCTCCACTTT.

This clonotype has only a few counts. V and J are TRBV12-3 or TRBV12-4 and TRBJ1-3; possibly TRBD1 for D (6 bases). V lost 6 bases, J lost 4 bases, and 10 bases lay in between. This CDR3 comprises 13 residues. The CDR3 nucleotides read TGTGCCAGCAGAACAGGGATAGGAAACACCATATATTTT. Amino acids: CASRTGIGNTIYF.

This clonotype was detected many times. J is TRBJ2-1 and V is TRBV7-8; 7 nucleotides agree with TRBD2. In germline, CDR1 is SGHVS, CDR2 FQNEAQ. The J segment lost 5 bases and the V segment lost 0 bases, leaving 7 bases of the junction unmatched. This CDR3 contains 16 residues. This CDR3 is CASSLAPSGGHNEQFF. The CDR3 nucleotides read TGTGCCAGCAGCTTAGCGCCATCGGGGGGACACAATGAGCAGTTCTTC.

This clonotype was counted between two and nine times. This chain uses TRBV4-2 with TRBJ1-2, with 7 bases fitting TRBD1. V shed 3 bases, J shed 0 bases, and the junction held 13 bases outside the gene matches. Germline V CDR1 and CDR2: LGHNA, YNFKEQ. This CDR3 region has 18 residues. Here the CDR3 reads CASSHSWQGDFTNYGYTF. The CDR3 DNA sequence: TGTGCCAGCAGCCATTCCTGGCAGGGGGATTTTACTAACTATGGCTACACCTTC.

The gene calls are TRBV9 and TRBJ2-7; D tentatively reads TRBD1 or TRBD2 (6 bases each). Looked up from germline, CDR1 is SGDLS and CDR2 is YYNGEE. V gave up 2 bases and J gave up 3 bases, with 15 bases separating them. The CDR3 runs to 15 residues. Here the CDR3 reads CASSVQGTPGYEQYF. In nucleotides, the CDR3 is TGTGCCAGCAGCGTGCAGGGGACTCCCGGCTACGAGCAGTACTTC.

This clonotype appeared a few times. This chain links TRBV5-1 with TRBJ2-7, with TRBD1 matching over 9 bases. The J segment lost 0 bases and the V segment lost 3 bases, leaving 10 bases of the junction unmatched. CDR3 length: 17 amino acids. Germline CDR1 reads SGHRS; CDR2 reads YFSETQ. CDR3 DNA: TGCGCCAGCAGCTCAAGTACCGGGACAGGGCGCTCCTACGAGCAGTACGTC. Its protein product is CASSSSTGTGRSYEQYV.

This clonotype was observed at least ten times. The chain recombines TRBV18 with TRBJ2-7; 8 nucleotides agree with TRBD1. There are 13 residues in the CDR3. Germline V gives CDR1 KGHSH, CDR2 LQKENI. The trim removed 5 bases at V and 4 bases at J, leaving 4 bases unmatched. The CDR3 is CASSEDRGYEQYF. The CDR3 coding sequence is TGTGCCAGCTCAGAAGACAGGGGATACGAGCAGTACTTC.

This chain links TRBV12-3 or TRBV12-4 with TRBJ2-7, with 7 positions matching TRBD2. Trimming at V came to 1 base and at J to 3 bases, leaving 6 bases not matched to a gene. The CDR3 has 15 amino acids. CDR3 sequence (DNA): TGTGCCAGCAGTTTAGTTGGACTAGAGGGCTACGAGCAGTACTTC. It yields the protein CASSLVGLEGYEQYF.

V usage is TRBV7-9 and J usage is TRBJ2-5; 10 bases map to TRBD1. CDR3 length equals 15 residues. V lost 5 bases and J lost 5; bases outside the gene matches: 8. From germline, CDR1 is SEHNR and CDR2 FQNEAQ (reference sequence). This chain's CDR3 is CASSLWTGGEETQYF. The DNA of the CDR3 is TGTGCCAGCAGCCTCTGGACAGGGGGAGAGGAGACCCAGTACTTC.

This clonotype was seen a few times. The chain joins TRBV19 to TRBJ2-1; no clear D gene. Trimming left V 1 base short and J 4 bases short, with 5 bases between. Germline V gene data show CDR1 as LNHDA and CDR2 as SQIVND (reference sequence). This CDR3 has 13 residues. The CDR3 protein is CASSIGRYNEQFF. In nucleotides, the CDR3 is TGTGCCAGTAGTATAGGCAGGTACAATGAGCAGTTCTTC.

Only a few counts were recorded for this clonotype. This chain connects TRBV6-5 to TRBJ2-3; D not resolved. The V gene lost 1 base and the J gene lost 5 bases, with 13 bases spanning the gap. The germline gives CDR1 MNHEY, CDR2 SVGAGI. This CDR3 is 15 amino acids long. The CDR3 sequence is CASSYLADRRDTQYF. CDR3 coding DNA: TGTGCCAGCAGTTACTTGGCCGACCGGAGAGATACGCAGTATTTT.

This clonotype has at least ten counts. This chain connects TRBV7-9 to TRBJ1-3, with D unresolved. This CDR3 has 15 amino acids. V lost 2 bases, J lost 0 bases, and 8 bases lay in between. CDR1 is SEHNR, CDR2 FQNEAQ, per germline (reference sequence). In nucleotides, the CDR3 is TGTGCCAGCAGCTTACTACAAATCTCTGGAAACACCATATATTTT. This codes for CASSLLQISGNTIYF.

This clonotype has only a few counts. CDR3 loop: CASSVGPLGEYEQYF. The CDR3 nucleotides read TGTGCCAGCAGCGTAGGTCCACTGGGGGAGTACGAGCAGTACTTC. The chain is built from TRBV9 and TRBJ2-7; D is perhaps TRBD1 or TRBD2 (5 bases each). This CDR3 region has 15 residues. Germline lookup yields CDR1 SGDLS and CDR2 YYNGEE. V dropped 0 bases and J dropped 4 bases, with 14 bases sitting between them.

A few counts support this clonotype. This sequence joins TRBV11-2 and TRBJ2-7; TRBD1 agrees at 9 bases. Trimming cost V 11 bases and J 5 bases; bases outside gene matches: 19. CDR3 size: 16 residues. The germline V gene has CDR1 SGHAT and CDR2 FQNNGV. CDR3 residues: CASPRGGTGKGNEQYV. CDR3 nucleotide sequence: TGTGCCTCACCTCGAGGCGGGACAGGGAAGGGCAACGAGCAGTACGTC.

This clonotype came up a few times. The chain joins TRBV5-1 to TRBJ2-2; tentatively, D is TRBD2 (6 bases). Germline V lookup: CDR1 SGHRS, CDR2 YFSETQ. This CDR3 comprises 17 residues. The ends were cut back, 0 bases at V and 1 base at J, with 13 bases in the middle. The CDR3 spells CASSLATGGWNTGELFF. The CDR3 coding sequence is TGCGCCAGCAGCTTGGCCACCGGGGGTTGGAACACCGGGGAGCTGTTTTTT.

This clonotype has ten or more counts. The CDR3 DNA is TGTGCCAGCAGCCAAGGGACAGTCAACTATGGCTACACCTTC. Its translation: CASSQGTVNYGYTF. The V and J genes are TRBV3-1 and TRBJ1-2; D may be TRBD1 (6 bases). The CDR3 loop spans 14 amino acids. V shed 1 base and J shed 2 bases, with 8 bases lying between them. In germline, CDR1 is LGHDT, CDR2 YNNKEL (reference sequence).

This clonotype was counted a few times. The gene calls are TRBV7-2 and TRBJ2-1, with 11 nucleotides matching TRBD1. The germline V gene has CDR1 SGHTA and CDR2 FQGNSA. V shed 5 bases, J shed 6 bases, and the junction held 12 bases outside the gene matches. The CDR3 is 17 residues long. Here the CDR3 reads CASSKRTGGVAVNEQFF. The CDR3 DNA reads TGTGCCAGCAGCAAACGGACAGGGGGCGTAGCGGTCAATGAGCAGTTCTTC.

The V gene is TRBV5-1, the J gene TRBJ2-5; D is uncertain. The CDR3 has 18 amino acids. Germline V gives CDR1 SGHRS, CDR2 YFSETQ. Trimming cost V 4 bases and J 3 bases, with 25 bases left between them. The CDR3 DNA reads TGCGCCAGCAGCCCTCGCCAGGTATACTACGACCTGGAAGAGACCCAGTACTTC. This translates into CASSPRQVYYDLEETQYF.

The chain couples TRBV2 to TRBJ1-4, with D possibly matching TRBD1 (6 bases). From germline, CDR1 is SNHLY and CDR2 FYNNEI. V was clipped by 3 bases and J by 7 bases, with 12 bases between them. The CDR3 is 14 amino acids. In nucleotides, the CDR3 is TGTGCCAGCAGTGACCCAGGCAGGGGTGAAAAACTGTTTTTT. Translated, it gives CASSDPGRGEKLFF.

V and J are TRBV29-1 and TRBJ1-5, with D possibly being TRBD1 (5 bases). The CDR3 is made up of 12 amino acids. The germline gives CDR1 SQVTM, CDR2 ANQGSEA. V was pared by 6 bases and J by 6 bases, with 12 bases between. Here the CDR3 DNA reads TGCAGCGTCGGGGGGATGGGTCAGCCCCAGCATTTT. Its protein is CSVGGMGQPQHF.

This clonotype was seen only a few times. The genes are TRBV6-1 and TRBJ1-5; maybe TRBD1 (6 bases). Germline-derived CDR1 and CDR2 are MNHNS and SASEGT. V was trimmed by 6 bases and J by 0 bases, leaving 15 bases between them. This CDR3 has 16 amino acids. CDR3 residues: CASRPRTDYSNQPQHF. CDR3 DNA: TGTGCCAGCAGACCGCGGACAGACTATAGCAATCAGCCCCAGCATTTT.

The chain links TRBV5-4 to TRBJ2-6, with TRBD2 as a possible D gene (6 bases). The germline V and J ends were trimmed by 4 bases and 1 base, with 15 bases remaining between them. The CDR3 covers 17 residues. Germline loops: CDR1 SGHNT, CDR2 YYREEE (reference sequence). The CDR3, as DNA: TGTGCCAGCAGCCTTGGGGACGCGGGGTCTGGGGCCAACGTCCTGACTTTC. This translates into CASSLGDAGSGANVLTF.

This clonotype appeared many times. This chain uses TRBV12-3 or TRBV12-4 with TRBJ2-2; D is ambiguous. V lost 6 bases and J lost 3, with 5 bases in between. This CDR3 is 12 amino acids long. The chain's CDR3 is CASSRDTGELFF. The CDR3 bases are TGTGCCAGCAGCCGGGACACCGGGGAGCTGTTTTTT.